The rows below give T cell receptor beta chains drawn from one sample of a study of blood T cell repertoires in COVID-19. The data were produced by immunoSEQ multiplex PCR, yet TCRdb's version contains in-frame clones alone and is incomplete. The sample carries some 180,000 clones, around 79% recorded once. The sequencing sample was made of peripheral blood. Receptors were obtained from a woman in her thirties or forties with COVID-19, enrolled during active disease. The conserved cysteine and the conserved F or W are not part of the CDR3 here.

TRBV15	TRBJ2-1	ATSRDRGSLNSYNEQF
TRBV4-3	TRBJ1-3	ASSQGGGSGNTIY
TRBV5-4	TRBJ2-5	ASSRSAAARETQY
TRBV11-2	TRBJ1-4	ASSLGVGGQRNEKLF
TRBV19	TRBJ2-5	ASSIEGIGGTETQY
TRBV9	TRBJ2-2	ASSVGGGGAFAGELF
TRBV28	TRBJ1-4	ASSLIPPNEKLF
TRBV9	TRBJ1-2	ASSVGDSYGYT
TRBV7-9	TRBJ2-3	ASSLGLAADTQY
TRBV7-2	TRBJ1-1	ASSLRGIGNTEAF
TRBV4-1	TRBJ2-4	ASSQADRKYIQY
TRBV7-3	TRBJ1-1	ASSLGQGEAF
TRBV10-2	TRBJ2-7	ASTQGQGSGEQY
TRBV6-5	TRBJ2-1	ASSYLPGTGNEQF
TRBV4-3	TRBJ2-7	ASSQEQTLGYEQY
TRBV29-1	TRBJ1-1	SVRTGGFNTEAF
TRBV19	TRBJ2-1	ASRGTANYNEQF
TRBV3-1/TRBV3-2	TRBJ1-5	ASSLTPGSNQPQH
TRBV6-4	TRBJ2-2	ASSDSAGQGTGELF
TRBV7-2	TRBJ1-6	ASSLVTGGNSPLH
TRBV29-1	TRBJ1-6	SVLTGRSLH
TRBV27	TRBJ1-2	ATGQGAYPPGYT
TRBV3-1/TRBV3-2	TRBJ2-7	ASSQDGGDSYEQY
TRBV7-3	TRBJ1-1	ASSPSGPGQQAF
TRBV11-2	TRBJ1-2	ASSLDGGGGSGYT
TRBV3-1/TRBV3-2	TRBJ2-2	ASSSNRGQGPGELF
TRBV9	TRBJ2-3	ASSVRAGGTTDTQY
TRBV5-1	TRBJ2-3	ASSLSSGGWTDTQY
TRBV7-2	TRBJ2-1	ASSLEASGLPSNEQF